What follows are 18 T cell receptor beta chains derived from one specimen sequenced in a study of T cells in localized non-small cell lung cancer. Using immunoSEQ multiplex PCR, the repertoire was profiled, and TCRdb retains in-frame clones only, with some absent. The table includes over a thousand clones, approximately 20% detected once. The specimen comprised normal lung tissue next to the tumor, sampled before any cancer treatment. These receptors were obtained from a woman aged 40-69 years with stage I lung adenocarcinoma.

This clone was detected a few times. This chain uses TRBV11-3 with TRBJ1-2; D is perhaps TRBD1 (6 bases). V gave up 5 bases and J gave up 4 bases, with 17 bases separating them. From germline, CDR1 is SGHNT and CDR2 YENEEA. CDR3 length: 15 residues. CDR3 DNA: TGTGCCAGCAGCCCCCGCGGTGGGGGGGCCTATGGCTACACCTTC. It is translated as CASSPRGGGAYGYTF.

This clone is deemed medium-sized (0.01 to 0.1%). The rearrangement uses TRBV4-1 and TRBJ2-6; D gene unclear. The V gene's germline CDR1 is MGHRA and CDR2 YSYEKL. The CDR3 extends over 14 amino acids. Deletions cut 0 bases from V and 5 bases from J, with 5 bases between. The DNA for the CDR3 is TGCGCCAGCAGCCAAGAGTTTAGGGCCAACGTCCTGACTTTC. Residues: CASSQEFRANVLTF.

In DNA, the CDR3 is TGTGCCAGCAGTGAGGACGGGACAGAAAACACCGGGGAGCTGTTTTTT. Protein: CASSEDGTENTGELFF. The chain has TRBV6-8 and TRBJ2-2; 7 nucleotides agree with TRBD1. Trimming removed 5 bases from V and 2 bases from J; junction bases left unmatched: 8. Germline V CDR1 and CDR2: MNHGY, SAAAGT. The CDR3 runs to 16 residues.

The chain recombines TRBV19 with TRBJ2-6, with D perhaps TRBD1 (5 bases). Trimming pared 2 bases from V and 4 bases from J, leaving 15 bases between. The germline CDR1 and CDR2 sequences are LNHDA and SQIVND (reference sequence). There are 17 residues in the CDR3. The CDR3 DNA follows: TGTGCCAGTAGTATATACCTCAGGGTATCCGGGGCCAACGTCCTGACTTTC. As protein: CASSIYLRVSGANVLTF.

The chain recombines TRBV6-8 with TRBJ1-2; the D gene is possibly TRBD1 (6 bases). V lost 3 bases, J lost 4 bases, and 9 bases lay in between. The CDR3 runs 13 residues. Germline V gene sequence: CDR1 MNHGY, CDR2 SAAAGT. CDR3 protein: CASSYQGPYGYTF. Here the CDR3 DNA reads TGTGCCAGCAGTTATCAGGGGCCCTATGGCTACACCTTC.

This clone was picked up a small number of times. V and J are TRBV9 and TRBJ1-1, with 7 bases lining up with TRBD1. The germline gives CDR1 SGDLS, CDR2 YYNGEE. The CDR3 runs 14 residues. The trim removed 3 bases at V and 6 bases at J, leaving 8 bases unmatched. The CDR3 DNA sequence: TGTGCCAGCAGCGCCTTGACAGGGAGGGCTGAAGCTTTCTTT. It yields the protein CASSALTGRAEAFF.

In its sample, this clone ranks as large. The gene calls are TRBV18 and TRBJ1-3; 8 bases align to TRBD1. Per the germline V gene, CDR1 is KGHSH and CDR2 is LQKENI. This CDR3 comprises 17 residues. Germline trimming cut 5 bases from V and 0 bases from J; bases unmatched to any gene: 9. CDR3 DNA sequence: TGTGCCAGCTCATCTATCCGACAGGGGATCTCTGGAAACACCATATATTTT. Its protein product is CASSSIRQGISGNTIYF.

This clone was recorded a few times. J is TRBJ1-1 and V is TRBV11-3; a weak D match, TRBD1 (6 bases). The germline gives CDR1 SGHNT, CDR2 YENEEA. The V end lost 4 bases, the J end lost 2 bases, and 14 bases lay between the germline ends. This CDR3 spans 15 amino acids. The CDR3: CASSSRGIGNTEAFF. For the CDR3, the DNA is TGTGCCAGCAGCTCGAGGGGGATCGGAAACACTGAAGCTTTCTTT.

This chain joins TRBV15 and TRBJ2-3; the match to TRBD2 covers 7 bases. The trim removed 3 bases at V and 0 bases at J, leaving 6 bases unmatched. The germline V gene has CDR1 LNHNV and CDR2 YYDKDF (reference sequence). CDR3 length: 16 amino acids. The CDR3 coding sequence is TGTGCCACCAGCAGCCGGACTAGACCTAGCACAGATACGCAGTATTTT. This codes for CATSSRTRPSTDTQYF.

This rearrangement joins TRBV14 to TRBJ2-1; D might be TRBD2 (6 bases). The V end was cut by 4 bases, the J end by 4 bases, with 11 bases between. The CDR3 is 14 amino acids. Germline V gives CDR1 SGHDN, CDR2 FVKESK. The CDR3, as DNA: TGTGCCAGCAGCCTATGGGACTCTTACAATGAGCAGTTCTTC. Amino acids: CASSLWDSYNEQFF.

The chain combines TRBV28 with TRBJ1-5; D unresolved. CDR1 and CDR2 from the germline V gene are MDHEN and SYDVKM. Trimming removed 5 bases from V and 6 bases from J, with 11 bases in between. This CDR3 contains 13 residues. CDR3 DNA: TGTGCCAGCAGTCCTGGGTCCTTTCAGCCCCAGCATTTT. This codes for CASSPGSFQPQHF. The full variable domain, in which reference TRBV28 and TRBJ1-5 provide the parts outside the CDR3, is DVKVTQSSRYLVKRTGEKVFLECVQDMDHENMFWYRQDPGLGLRLIYFSYDVKMKEKGDIPEGYSVSREKKERFSLILESASTNQTSMYLCASSPGSFQPQHFGDGTRLSIL.

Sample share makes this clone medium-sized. CDR3 protein: CASSFSGSGNTIYF. As DNA, the CDR3 is TGTGCCAGCAGCTTCTCGGGTTCCGGAAACACCATATATTTT. This chain uses TRBV7-5 with TRBJ1-3. TRBV7-5 constitutes a pseudogene. The CDR3 is made up of 14 amino acids.

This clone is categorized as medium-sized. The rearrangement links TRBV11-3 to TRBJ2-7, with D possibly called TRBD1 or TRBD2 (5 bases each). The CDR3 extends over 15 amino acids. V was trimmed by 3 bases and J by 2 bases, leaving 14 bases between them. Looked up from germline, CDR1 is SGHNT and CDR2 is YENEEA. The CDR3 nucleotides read TGTGCCAGCAGCTTCAACCGGGACGGAGCCTACGAGCAGTACTTC. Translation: CASSFNRDGAYEQYF.

The CDR3 nucleotides read TGTGCCAGCAGTGAAGCAGGTTACAGGTTCGGATACGGCTACACCTTC. Its protein product is CASSEAGYRFGYGYTF. This chain uses TRBV9 with TRBJ1-2, with D perhaps TRBD1 (5 bases). Germline CDR1 is SGDLS and CDR2 is YYNGEE. The CDR3 totals 16 residues. Deletions cut 5 bases from V and 8 bases from J, with 25 bases between.

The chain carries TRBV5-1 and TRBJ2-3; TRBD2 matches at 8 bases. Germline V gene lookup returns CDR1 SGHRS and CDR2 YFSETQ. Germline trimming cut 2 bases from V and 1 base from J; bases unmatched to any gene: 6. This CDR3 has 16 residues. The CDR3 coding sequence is TGCGCCAGCAGCTTTGCCAGCGGGAGTGGCACAGATACGCAGTATTTT. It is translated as CASSFASGSGTDTQYF.

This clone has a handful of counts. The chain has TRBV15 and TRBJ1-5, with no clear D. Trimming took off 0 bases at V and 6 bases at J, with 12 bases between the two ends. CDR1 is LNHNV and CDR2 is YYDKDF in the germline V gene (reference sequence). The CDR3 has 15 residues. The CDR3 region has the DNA TGTGCCACCAGCAGAGATCCGGGAATAGGTCAGCCCCAGCATTTT. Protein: CATSRDPGIGQPQHF.

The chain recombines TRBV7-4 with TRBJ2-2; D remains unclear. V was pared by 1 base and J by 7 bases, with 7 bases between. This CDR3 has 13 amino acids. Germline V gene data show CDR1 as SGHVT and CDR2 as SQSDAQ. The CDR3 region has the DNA TGTGCCAGCAGCTTAGGAGGCTTCGGGGAGCTGTTTTTT. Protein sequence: CASSLGGFGELFF.

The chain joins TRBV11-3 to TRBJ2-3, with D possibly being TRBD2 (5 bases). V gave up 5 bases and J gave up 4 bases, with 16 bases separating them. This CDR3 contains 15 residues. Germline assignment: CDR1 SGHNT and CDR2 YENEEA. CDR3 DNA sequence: TGTGCCAGCAGCGCTAAGGCGGGCTGGGCAGATACGCAGTATTTT. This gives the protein CASSAKAGWADTQYF.